The 16 T cell receptor beta chains presented below share a single source sample, sequenced in a study of T cells in Graves' hyperthyroidism and ophthalmopathy. Amplified TCR beta CDR3 regions derived from RNA transcripts. The HTBI primer set served for first-round RT-PCR of the TCR CDR3. TCRdb re-called the multiplex PCR reads with MiXCR, one entry per CDR3 protein. The sample includes 500,000 to 650,000 distinct CDR3 sequences, about 20% of them seen just once. Sequencing was performed on blood. Receptors originate from a man between 35 and 55 years old with Graves' ophthalmopathy.

This clonotype was observed a few times. This chain joins TRBV7-2 and TRBJ1-2, with TRBD1 as a possible D gene (5 bases). In germline, CDR1 is SGHTA, CDR2 FQGNSA. This CDR3 contains 14 residues. V was shortened by 4 bases and J by 3 bases, with 12 bases between the two germline ends. The CDR3 loop reads CASSSRDEDYGYTF. CDR3 DNA: TGTGCCAGCAGCTCGCGGGACGAAGACTATGGCTACACCTTC. The full variable domain, rest sourced from reference TRBV7-2 and TRBJ1-2, is GAGVSQSPSNKVTEKGKDVELRCDPISGHTALYWYRQSLGQGLEFLIYFQGNSAPDKSGLPSDRFSAERTGGSVSTLTIQRTQQEDSAVYLCASSSRDEDYGYTFGSGTRLTVV.

A note on this clonotype: Mismatch with germline at one junction end may stem from a read error. The chain has TRBV13 and TRBJ2-6, with 9 bases identical to TRBD1. Germline V gene sequence: CDR1 PRHDT, CDR2 FYEKMQ (reference sequence). The CDR3 contains 17 residues. This CDR3 is CAGSLGTGTSGANVLTF. CDR3 bases: TGCGCCGGCAGCTTGGGGACAGGGACCTCTGGGGCCAACGTCCTGACTTTC.

This clonotype showed up just once. This rearrangement joins TRBV28 to TRBJ1-2; D unresolved. The germline V and J ends were trimmed by 5 bases and 7 bases, with 5 bases remaining between them. Germline V gives CDR1 MDHEN, CDR2 SYDVKM. This CDR3 is built from 10 residues. Written as DNA, the CDR3 is TGTGCCAGCAGTAATCCTGGCTACACCTTC. It specifies CASSNPGYTF.

This clonotype was seen many times. The chain combines TRBV7-9 with TRBJ2-7; 8 nucleotides line up with TRBD2. Germline V CDR1 and CDR2: SEHNR, FQNEAQ (reference sequence). After removal of 3 bases from V and 6 bases from J, the junction contained 13 bases not matched to a gene. There are 16 residues in the CDR3. In nucleotides, the CDR3 is TGTGCCAGCAGCTTGTTCCATAGCGGGACCACGGGCGAGCAGTACTTC. Translated: CASSLFHSGTTGEQYF. Variable domain in full (rest from reference TRBV7-9 and TRBJ2-7): DTGVSQNPRHKITKRGQNVTFRCDPISEHNRLYWYRQTLGQGPEFLTYFQNEAQLEKSRLLSDRFSAERPKGSFSTLEIQRTEQGDSAMYLCASSLFHSGTTGEQYFGPGTRLTVT.

This chain joins TRBV7-9 and TRBJ2-5, with D maybe TRBD2 (5 bases). CDR1 and CDR2 from the germline V gene are SEHNR and FQNEAQ (reference sequence). V lost 5 bases and J 9 bases, leaving 10 bases between the germline ends. The CDR3 totals 11 residues. CDR3 sequence reads: CASSPGLPQYF. The CDR3 coding sequence is TGTGCCAGCAGCCCCGGACTTCCCCAGTACTTC.

In this sample, this clonotype turned up many times. The CDR3 nucleotides are TGTGCCAGCACACCCGGCGGGCTCCCCTACGAGCAGTACTTC. Protein product: CASTPGGLPYEQYF. This chain uses TRBV6-1 with TRBJ2-7; maybe TRBD2 (5 bases). The V end was cut by 7 bases, the J end by 2 bases, with 15 bases between. Germline CDR1 is MNHNS and CDR2 is SASEGT. The CDR3 loop spans 14 amino acids.

Remarks on this clonotype: A much larger clone differs from this one at a single base, so this may be a read error. The CDR3 coding sequence is TGCAGTGCTAGAGTAGCGGAAGGGGAGACCCAGTACTTC. The encoded protein is CSARVAEGETQYF. This chain uses TRBV20-1 with TRBJ2-5, with TRBD2 as a possible D gene (6 bases). V shed 1 base and J shed 5 bases, with 11 bases lying between them. From germline, CDR1 is DFQATT and CDR2 SNEGSKA (reference sequence). The CDR3 spans 13 residues.

Here the CDR3 reads CASDSPGVTDTQYF. The CDR3 DNA is TGTGCCTCCGATTCCCCGGGAGTCACAGATACGCAGTATTTT. The rearrangement links TRBV19 to TRBJ2-3; weak D call: TRBD2 (6 bases). Germline lookup yields CDR1 LNHDA and CDR2 SQIVND (reference sequence). Trimming pared 11 bases from V and 2 bases from J, leaving 17 bases between. The CDR3 spans 14 residues.

This clonotype has more than one count but fewer than ten. The V gene is TRBV20-1, the J gene TRBJ1-5; D unresolved. The germline V gene has CDR1 DFQATT and CDR2 SNEGSKA (reference sequence). CDR3 length: 13 residues. The V gene lost 3 bases and the J gene lost 1 base, with 7 bases spanning the gap. The CDR3 sequence: CSARVESNQPQHF. CDR3 DNA sequence: TGCAGTGCTAGGGTCGAAAGCAATCAGCCCCAGCATTTT.

The table lists this clonotype with many counts. The genes are TRBV18 and TRBJ1-1; D not resolved. The V end lost 5 bases, the J end lost 2 bases, and 18 bases lay between the germline ends. In germline, CDR1 is KGHSH, CDR2 LQKENI. CDR3 length: 16 residues. CDR3 loop: CASSITGFPGNTEAFF. The CDR3, as DNA: TGTGCCAGCTCAATAACCGGTTTTCCCGGAAACACTGAAGCTTTCTTT.

As DNA, the CDR3 is TGCAGTGCTAGTCAACAGGCAACGAACACTGAAGCTTTCTTT. Its protein is CSASQQATNTEAFF. The V and J genes are TRBV20-1 and TRBJ1-1, with a tentative D call TRBD1 (5 bases). The V end was cut by 3 bases, the J end by 1 base, with 12 bases between. CDR3 length: 14 residues. Germline assignment: CDR1 DFQATT and CDR2 SNEGSKA (reference sequence).

The chain employs TRBV29-1 and TRBJ2-2, with D unclear. Germline V gene sequence: CDR1 SQVTM, CDR2 ANQGSEA. The CDR3 is 10 amino acids. The germline V and J ends were trimmed by 6 bases and 8 bases, with 7 bases remaining between them. CDR3 protein: CSVAAGELFF. In DNA form, the CDR3 reads TGCAGCGTCGCAGCGGGGGAGCTGTTTTTT.

This clonotype was recorded a few times. The chain carries TRBV12-3 or TRBV12-4 and TRBJ1-2, with TRBD1 as a possible D gene (6 bases). V dropped 6 bases and J dropped 1 base, with 15 bases sitting between them. The CDR3 totals 15 residues. CDR3 region: CASRSGTQYNYGYTF. CDR3 nucleotide sequence: TGTGCCAGCAGGTCCGGGACACAGTATAACTATGGCTACACCTTC.

This clonotype was observed at least ten times. The V and J genes are TRBV19 and TRBJ2-3; TRBD1 matches 8 bases. In germline, CDR1 is LNHDA, CDR2 SQIVND (reference sequence). V was clipped by 7 bases and J by 6 bases; unmatched bases: 9. The CDR3 is 14 residues long. This CDR3 is CASTPQGVSDTQYF. CDR3 DNA sequence: TGTGCCAGTACCCCACAGGGGGTGAGTGATACGCAGTATTTT. Together with reference TRBV19 and TRBJ2-3, the CDR3 gives the full variable domain: DGGITQSPKYLFRKEGQNVTLSCEQNLNHDAMYWYRQDPGQGLRLIYYSQIVNDFQKGDIAEGYSVSREKKESFPLTVTSAQKNPTAFYLCASTPQGVSDTQYFGPGTRLTVL.

This chain links TRBV27 with TRBJ1-2; 7 nucleotides match TRBD1. In germline, CDR1 is MNHEY, CDR2 SMNVEV (reference sequence). Trimming at V came to 0 bases and at J to 8 bases, leaving 3 bases not matched to a gene. The CDR3 spans 13 residues. The CDR3 protein is CASSLSTGSGYTF. CDR3 nucleotide sequence: TGTGCCAGCAGTTTATCGACAGGGTCAGGCTACACCTTC.

This clonotype was observed a handful of times. The J gene is TRBJ1-4, the V gene TRBV19; 9 bases are shared with TRBD1. Germline CDR1 reads LNHDA; CDR2 reads SQIVND (reference sequence). This CDR3 is 14 amino acids long. With V trimmed by 7 bases and J by 6 bases, 6 bases remained unmatched. The CDR3 spells CASNLDRGDEKLFF. CDR3 nucleotides: TGTGCCAGTAATCTCGACAGGGGGGATGAAAAACTGTTTTTT.